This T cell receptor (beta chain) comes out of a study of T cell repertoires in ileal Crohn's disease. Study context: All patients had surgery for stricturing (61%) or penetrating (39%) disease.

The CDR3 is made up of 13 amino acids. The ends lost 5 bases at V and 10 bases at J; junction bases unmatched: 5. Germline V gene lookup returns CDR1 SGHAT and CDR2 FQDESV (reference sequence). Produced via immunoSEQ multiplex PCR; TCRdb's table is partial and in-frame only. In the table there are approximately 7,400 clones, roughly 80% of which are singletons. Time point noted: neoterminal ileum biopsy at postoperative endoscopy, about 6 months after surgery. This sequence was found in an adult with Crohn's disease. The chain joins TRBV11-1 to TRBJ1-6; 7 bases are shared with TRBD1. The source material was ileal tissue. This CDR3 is CASSRDRGSPLHF. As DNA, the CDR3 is TGTGCCAGCAGCCGGGACAGAGGCTCACCCCTCCACTTT. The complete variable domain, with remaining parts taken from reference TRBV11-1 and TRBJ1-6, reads EAEVAQSPRYKITEKSQAVAFWCDPISGHATLYWYRQILGQGPELLVQFQDESVVDDSQLPKDRFSAERLKGVDSTLKIQPAELGDSAMYLCASSRDRGSPLHFGNGTRLTVT.